Below, 9 T cell receptor beta chains from the same sample are listed, as sequenced in a study of T cells in narcolepsy. The table came from immunoSEQ multiplex PCR; TCRdb's copy has only in-frame clones and leaves some out. This sample carries about 32,000 clones, around 86% of them seen once, and the ten largest clones take 0.66%. Sample: memory (CD45RA-) CD4+ T cells from blood. The receptors come from a human donor in good health.

This sequence joins TRBV29-1 and TRBJ1-2; TRBD1 is a possible D gene (6 bases). V was clipped by 2 bases and J by 2 bases, with 6 bases between them. This CDR3 has 12 amino acids. CDR1 is SQVTM and CDR2 is ANQGSEA in the germline V gene. This chain's CDR3 is CSVEQGNYGYTF. The CDR3 bases are TGCAGCGTTGAACAGGGGAACTATGGCTACACCTTC.

The chain employs TRBV10-3 and TRBJ1-6; D is perhaps TRBD1 (5 bases). CDR1 and CDR2 (germline): ENHRY, SYGVKD. The CDR3 has 12 residues. Between the trimmed V and J ends, which lost 10 bases and 9 bases, there was a span of 13 bases. The CDR3: CATQGGRSPLHF. CDR3 nucleotide sequence: TGTGCCACTCAGGGAGGACGTTCACCCCTCCACTTT.

The chain employs TRBV10-3 and TRBJ1-2; perhaps TRBD1 as D (5 bases). V gave up 2 bases and J gave up 6 bases, with 16 bases separating them. CDR1 ENHRY and CDR2 SYGVKD come from the germline V gene. The CDR3 extends over 15 amino acids. The CDR3 reads CAISEIGALSDGYTF. The CDR3 DNA reads as TGTGCCATCAGTGAGATTGGGGCTCTAAGTGATGGCTACACCTTC.

This chain links TRBV18 with TRBJ1-1; D is perhaps TRBD1 (5 bases). V was cut by 2 bases and J by 0 bases, with 7 bases left in between. Germline V lookup: CDR1 KGHSH, CDR2 LQKENI. CDR3 size: 14 residues. In nucleotides, the CDR3 is TGTGCCAGCTCACCAGGGGCTATGAACACTGAAGCTTTCTTT. As protein: CASSPGAMNTEAFF.

The J gene is TRBJ2-3, the V gene TRBV27, with TRBD2 matching over 9 bases. CDR1 MNHEY and CDR2 SMNVEV come from the germline V gene (reference sequence). The CDR3 runs 13 residues. The trim removed 8 bases at V and 1 base at J, leaving 1 base unmatched. CDR3 loop: CASQRGGTDTQYF. The CDR3 DNA sequence: TGTGCCAGCCAGCGGGGGGGCACAGATACGCAGTATTTT.

The V call is TRBV25-1, the J call TRBJ1-2; D is uncertain. V was shortened by 0 bases and J by 7 bases, with 9 bases between the two germline ends. This CDR3 has 13 residues. The V gene's germline CDR1 is MGHDK and CDR2 SYGVNS. The chain's CDR3 is CASSEYHSGGYTF. CDR3 nucleotide sequence: TGTGCCAGCAGTGAATACCACAGTGGTGGCTACACCTTC.

The rearrangement links TRBV5-6 to TRBJ1-5; 8 bases map to TRBD1. The CDR3 contains 15 residues. The V gene end was trimmed by 4 bases and the J gene end by 3 bases; junction bases not matched to a gene: 6. CDR1 SGHDT and CDR2 YYEEEE come from the germline V gene. DNA for the CDR3: TGTGCCAGCAGCACAGGACAGGGTTTCAATCAGCCCCAGCATTTT. Protein: CASSTGQGFNQPQHF.

This rearrangement joins TRBV7-8 to TRBJ2-7; TRBD1 might be the D (5 bases). Germline CDR1 reads SGHVS; CDR2 reads FQNEAQ. This CDR3 region has 16 residues. V was trimmed by 1 base and J by 4 bases, leaving 17 bases between them. Here the CDR3 reads CASSLETHRPGYEQYF. The DNA for the CDR3 is TGTGCCAGCAGCTTAGAAACCCACAGGCCAGGTTACGAGCAGTACTTC.

In this sample, this clone turned up a few times. V and J are TRBV5-1 and TRBJ1-1; D ambiguous. CDR1 and CDR2 (germline): SGHRS, YFSETQ. Trimming cost V 0 bases and J 1 base, with 16 bases left between them. The CDR3 is 17 residues long. The CDR3 loop reads CASSLVGLAAPNTEAFF. Written as DNA, the CDR3 is TGCGCCAGCAGCTTGGTAGGCCTTGCCGCCCCGAACACTGAAGCTTTCTTT.